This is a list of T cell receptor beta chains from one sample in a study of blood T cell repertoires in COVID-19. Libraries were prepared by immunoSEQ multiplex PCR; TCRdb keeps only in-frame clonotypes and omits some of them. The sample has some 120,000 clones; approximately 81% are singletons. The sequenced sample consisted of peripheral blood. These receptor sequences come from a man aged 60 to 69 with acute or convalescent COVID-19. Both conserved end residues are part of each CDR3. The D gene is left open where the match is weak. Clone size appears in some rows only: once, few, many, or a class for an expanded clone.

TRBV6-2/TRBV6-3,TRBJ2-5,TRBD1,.,TGTGCCAGCAGTTACTGGGACAGCGCTTATACCCAGTACTTC,CASSYWDSAYTQYF
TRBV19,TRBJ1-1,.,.,TGTGCCAGTAGTATTAGGGCAGTTCGACTACCCTCGAACACTGAAGCTTTCTTT,CASSIRAVRLPSNTEAFF
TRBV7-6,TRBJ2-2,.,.,TGTGCCAGCAGCGCCCGGCCTAGCTCCTATCTCGGAGAGGAGCTGTTTTTT,CASSARPSSYLGEELFF
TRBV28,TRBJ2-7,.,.,TGTGCCAGCAGTTTGCGAGAGCCCACCTACGAGCAGTACTTC,CASSLREPTYEQYF
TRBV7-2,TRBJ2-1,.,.,TGTGCCAGCAGCTTAGTGGGCAGCCTCTACAATGAGCAGTTCTTC,CASSLVGSLYNEQFF
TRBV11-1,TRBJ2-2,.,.,TGTGCCAGCAGCCGGGAAGAGACCACCGGGGAGCTGTTTTTT,CASSREETTGELFF
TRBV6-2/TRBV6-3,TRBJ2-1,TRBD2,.,TGTGCCAGCAGTTACCAGAGCGGGAGTTTGGGTGAGCAGTTCTTC,CASSYQSGSLGEQFF
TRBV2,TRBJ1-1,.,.,TGTGCCAGCAGTACCAAACTCGAAAGCGGCACTGAAGCTTTCTTT,CASSTKLESGTEAFF
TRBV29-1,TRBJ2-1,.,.,TGCAGCGCCGCGGGAGATCAGGGGAGCTCCTACAATGAGCAGTTCTTC,CSAAGDQGSSYNEQFF
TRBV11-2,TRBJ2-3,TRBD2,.,TGTGCCAGCAGCGTCCTAGCGGGAAGGGCAGATACGCAGTATTTT,CASSVLAGRADTQYF
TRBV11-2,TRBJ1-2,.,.,TGTGCCAGCAGCTTAGGTGGGGGGGCCTATGGCTACACCTTC,CASSLGGGAYGYTF
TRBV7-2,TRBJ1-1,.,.,TGTGCCAGCAGCTCAGGCTATAGGAACACTGAAGCTTTCTTT,CASSSGYRNTEAFF
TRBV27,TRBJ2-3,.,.,TGTGCCAGCAGTTTACCAACTAGCACAGATACGCAGTATTTT,CASSLPTSTDTQYF
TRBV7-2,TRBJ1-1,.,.,TGTGCCAGCAGCTTAGTGGCGGCGGGGAACACTGAAGCTTTCTTT,CASSLVAAGNTEAFF
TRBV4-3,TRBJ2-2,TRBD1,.,TGCGCCAGCAGCCTCGGACAGGGGACCGGGGAGCTGTTTTTT,CASSLGQGTGELFF
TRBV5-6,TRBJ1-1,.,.,TGTGCCAGCAGCCTTACAGGGAGGGTCACTGAAGCTTTCTTT,CASSLTGRVTEAFF
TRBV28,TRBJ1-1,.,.,TGTGCCAGCAGTTTGAGCACTGAAGCTTTCTTT,CASSLSTEAFF
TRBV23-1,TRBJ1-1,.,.,TGCGCCAGCAGCCCGGACACTGTGAACACTGAAGCTTTCTTT,CASSPDTVNTEAFF
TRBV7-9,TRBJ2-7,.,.,TGTGCCAGCAGCTTATACAACGGCGGAGCCTACGAGCAGTACTTC,CASSLYNGGAYEQYF
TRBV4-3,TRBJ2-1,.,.,TGCGCCAGCAGCCAAGATCGCCTACCTAGCTCCTACAATGAGCAGTTCTTC,CASSQDRLPSSYNEQFF
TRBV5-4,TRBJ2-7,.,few,TGTGCCAGCAGCACCCGCGGGGCCTACGAGCAGTACTTC,CASSTRGAYEQYF
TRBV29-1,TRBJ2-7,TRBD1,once,TGCAGCGCCAGAGCCGGGACAGGGGAAGACGAGCAGTACTTC,CSARAGTGEDEQYF
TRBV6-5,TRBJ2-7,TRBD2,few,TGTGCCAGCCTTTCCTCGTCGGGGGGAGAGCAGTACTTC,CASLSSSGGEQYF
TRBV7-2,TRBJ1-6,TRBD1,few,TGTGCCAGCAGGAAACCGACCGGGACAGTTTATAATTCACCCCTCCACTTT,CASRKPTGTVYNSPLHF
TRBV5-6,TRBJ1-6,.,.,TGTGCCAGCAGCCTCGGATCAGGGGCTAGGTATAATTCACCCCTCCACTTT,CASSLGSGARYNSPLHF
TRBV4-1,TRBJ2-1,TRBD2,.,TGCGCCAGCAGCCAAGATAGCGGGCCTTCCTACAATGAGCAGTTCTTC,CASSQDSGPSYNEQFF
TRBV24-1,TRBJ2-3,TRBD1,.,TGTGCCACCAGTGATTCGACAGGGACGTACACAGATACGCAGTATTTT,CATSDSTGTYTDTQYF
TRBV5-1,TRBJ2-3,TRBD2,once,TGCGCCAGCAGCCCGGGTACGGGACTAACTTCAGATACGCAGTATTTT,CASSPGTGLTSDTQYF
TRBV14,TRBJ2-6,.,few,TGTGCCAGCAGCCAAGCATTGTCTGGGGCCAACGTCCTGACTTTC,CASSQALSGANVLTF
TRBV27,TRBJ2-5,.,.,TGTGCCAGCAGACCGGACTTTGGAGAGACCCAGTACTTC,CASRPDFGETQYF
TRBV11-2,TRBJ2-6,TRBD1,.,TGTGCCAGCAGCATGGACAGGGGCCTTGGGGCCAACGTCCTGACTTTC,CASSMDRGLGANVLTF
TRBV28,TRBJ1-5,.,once,TGTGCCAGCAGTGAGACAGATAGCAATCAGCCCCAGCATTTT,CASSETDSNQPQHF
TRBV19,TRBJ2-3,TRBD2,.,TGTGCCAGTAGTTTACTAGCGGGGCGAACAGATACGCAGTATTTT,CASSLLAGRTDTQYF
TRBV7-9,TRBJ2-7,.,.,TGTGCCAGCAGCTTGACGGGGGACGAGCAGTACTTC,CASSLTGDEQYF
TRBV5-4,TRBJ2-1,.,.,TGTGCCAGCAGCTTGGGGCTAGCGCAATACAATGAGCAGTTCTTC,CASSLGLAQYNEQFF
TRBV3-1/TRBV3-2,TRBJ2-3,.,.,TGTGCCAGCAGCCAAAGGAGGGATCGGGCAGATACGCAGTATTTT,CASSQRRDRADTQYF
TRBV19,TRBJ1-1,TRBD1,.,TGTGCCAGTAGTTCGGACAGGGGGAACACTGAAGCTTTCTTT,CASSSDRGNTEAFF
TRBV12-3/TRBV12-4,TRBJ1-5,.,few,TGTGCCAGCAGCCGCGGTCCTCTGGCCCAGCATTTT,CASSRGPLAQHF
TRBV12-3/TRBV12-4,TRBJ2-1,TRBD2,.,TGTGCCAGCAGCCTGGGGGGGGTCGAGCGGTTCTTC,CASSLGGVERFF
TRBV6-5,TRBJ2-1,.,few,TGTGCCAGCGGCGGTGATCGGGACAATGAGCAGTTCTTC,CASGGDRDNEQFF
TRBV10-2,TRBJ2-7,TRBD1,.,TGCGCCAGCAGTGAGCCGATAGACAGGGCCGAGCAGTACTTC,CASSEPIDRAEQYF